This TCR beta chain came from a study of metastatic and nonmetastatic thyroid tumors. Study in general: Comparative analysis of repertoires was undertaken across blood and tumor or nodule tissue obtained from malignant and benign thyroid patients.

Study findings and constraints: The reported finding was significantly higher TCR beta diversity in malignant thyroid tumors relative to benign nodules, in blood and tumor.

A note on this clone: Its specificity is not known.

No patient had received any treatment before thyroid surgery. The CDR3 runs 16 residues. Germline-derived CDR1 and CDR2 are MNHEY and SMNVEV (reference sequence). V lost 1 base and J lost 5; bases outside the gene matches: 9. Methods used by the authors: Using the CDR3 differences seen across clinicopathological groups, the authors built a distant-metastasis classifier for papillary thyroid cancer, which was meant to discriminate distant-metastatic patients. TCRdb re-analyzed the PCR reads through MiXCR. TCRdb assigned the V and J calls; the authors' analysis was not used. Of over 14,000 clones listed, roughly 24% are singletons.

This rearrangement joins TRBV27 to TRBJ1-2; 8 bases are a match to TRBD1. Sequencing was done on a sample of tumor tissue. The sequence derives from a female donor with papillary thyroid cancer or a benign thyroid nodule (not recorded which). Some clones in this sample may be carry-over from other donors' samples. The CDR3: CASSLLARGREYGYTF. The CDR3 bases are TGTGCCAGCAGTTTATTAGCCAGGGGGCGAGAGTATGGCTACACCTTC.